This TCR beta chain was profiled in a study of T cells in localized non-small cell lung cancer. Overall study findings and caveats: Uninvolved adjacent lung had higher T cell clonality than tumor and all other tissues. Adjacent lung exhibited a median of 57 among the 100 most abundant tumor clones. It remains possible that heterogeneity exists, since only one tumor region was sequenced. Among blood samples, higher T cell density accompanied longer overall survival.

The germline gives CDR1 SGHDT, CDR2 YYEEEE. The CDR3 is made up of 14 amino acids. V dropped 4 bases and J dropped 6 bases, with 11 bases sitting between them. The method was immunoSEQ multiplex PCR; TCRdb's version includes in-frame clones alone and lacks a portion of them. The sample lists approximately 67,000 clones, approximately 84% occurring once. As concerns this clone: What it binds is unknown.

The source of this sequence is a female donor aged 60 or older with stage I lung adenocarcinoma. V usage is TRBV5-6 and J usage is TRBJ1-6; TRBD1 is a possible D gene (5 bases). Sequencing used peripheral blood, obtained before any cancer treatment. In nucleotides, the CDR3 is TGTGCCAGCAGCACGGGGCTCGTTAATTCACCCCTCCACTTT. It codes for CASSTGLVNSPLHF.